These 20 T cell receptor beta chains share one sample of origin, sequenced in a study of radiation and T cells in renal cell carcinoma. Time point reported: blood 4 weeks post-SBRT, at nephrectomy. The treatment: 15 Gy SBRT to primary tumor, nephrectomy 4 weeks later. Here immunoSEQ multiplex PCR was the method, and the copy in TCRdb shows in-frame clones only, minus some. The sample includes about 100,000 clones, around 84% of them seen just once. Sequencing was performed on blood, taken from a patient whose treatment included radiotherapy and nephrectomy. Every receptor here comes from a man aged 55-75 years with renal cell carcinoma.

The chain uses TRBV4-2 and TRBJ2-7; 8 bases map to TRBD2. From germline, CDR1 is LGHNA and CDR2 YNFKEQ. The junction had 7 bases not matched to a gene; V was cut back by 0 bases and J by 9 bases. This CDR3 has 14 residues. CDR3 region: CASSQEGLGFVQYF. The CDR3 DNA reads TGTGCCAGCAGCCAAGAGGGACTAGGGTTTGTGCAGTACTTC.

The CDR3 here is CASSPTAAYEQYF. In DNA form, the CDR3 reads TGCGCCAGCAGTCCGACAGCTGCCTACGAGCAGTACTTC. The chain joins TRBV10-1 to TRBJ2-7; possible D gene TRBD1, 5 bases. V shed 5 bases and J shed 2 bases, with 10 bases lying between them. There are 13 residues in the CDR3. Germline assignment: CDR1 WNHNN and CDR2 SYGVQD (reference sequence).

The CDR3 bases are TGTGCCAGCAGCCATACGGGGGCCGCAATTGGCTACACCTTC. Translating gives CASSHTGAAIGYTF. This rearrangement joins TRBV6-5 to TRBJ1-2; TRBD1 might be the D (6 bases). CDR3 size: 14 residues. Trimming stripped 6 bases from V and 7 bases from J, with 18 bases between. CDR1 MNHEY and CDR2 SVGAGI come from the germline V gene.

The chain employs TRBV6-1 and TRBJ2-2; 10 bases line up with TRBD1. The CDR3 covers 16 residues. V was clipped by 2 bases and J by 2 bases; unmatched bases: 2. The germline gives CDR1 MNHNS, CDR2 SASEGT. In DNA form, the CDR3 reads TGTGCCAGCAGTGAACCGACAGGGGGCAACACCGGGGAGCTGTTTTTT. This gives the protein CASSEPTGGNTGELFF.

The chain joins TRBV30 to TRBJ2-7; 8 nucleotides align to TRBD2. In germline, CDR1 is GTSNPN, CDR2 SVGIG (reference sequence). Trimming took 4 bases from V and 0 from J; bases not matched to a gene: 8. This CDR3 contains 15 residues. Here the CDR3 reads CAWNDLAGSSYEQYF. DNA for the CDR3: TGTGCCTGGAACGACTTAGCGGGGAGCTCCTACGAGCAGTACTTC. The complete variable domain, with remaining parts taken from reference TRBV30 and TRBJ2-7, reads SQTIHQWPATLVQPVGSPLSLECTVEGTSNPNLYWYRQAAGRGLQLLFYSVGIGQISSEVPQNLSASRPQDRQFILSSKKLLLSDSGFYLCAWNDLAGSSYEQYFGPGTRLTVT.

V gene TRBV5-1 combines with J gene TRBJ2-7; 8 nucleotides agree with TRBD2. The CDR3 spans 14 residues. The V segment lost 3 bases and the J segment 3 bases; nucleotides outside the gene matches: 5. The germline V gene has CDR1 SGHRS and CDR2 YFSETQ. The chain's CDR3 is CASSYSSGFYEQYF. DNA of the CDR3: TGCGCCAGCAGCTACTCTAGCGGGTTCTACGAGCAGTACTTC.

The genes are TRBV18 and TRBJ2-5; weak D call: TRBD1 (7 bases). Germline assignment: CDR1 KGHSH and CDR2 LQKENI. Trimming pared 3 bases from V and 5 bases from J, leaving 25 bases between. The CDR3 totals 18 residues. As DNA, the CDR3 is TGTGCCAGCTCACCTCTCAGGGGGTCGGGGGTCGATTCCGAGACCCAGTACTTC. Its translation: CASSPLRGSGVDSETQYF.

J is TRBJ2-7 and V is TRBV28; D gene uncertain. CDR1 and CDR2 from the germline V gene are MDHEN and SYDVKM. The germline V and J ends were trimmed by 6 bases and 6 bases, with 18 bases remaining between them. The CDR3 consists of 14 residues. This CDR3 is CASRIALFLGEQYF. In DNA form, the CDR3 reads TGTGCCAGCAGGATAGCACTGTTTTTGGGCGAGCAGTACTTC. Filled out from reference TRBV28 and TRBJ2-7, the complete variable domain reads DVKVTQSSRYLVKRTGEKVFLECVQDMDHENMFWYRQDPGLGLRLIYFSYDVKMKEKGDIPEGYSVSREKKERFSLILESASTNQTSMYLCASRIALFLGEQYFGPGTRLTVT.

The rearrangement joins TRBV5-1 to TRBJ1-5; maybe TRBD1 (6 bases). CDR1 and CDR2 (germline): SGHRS, YFSETQ. CDR3 size: 16 residues. V lost 7 bases, J lost 3 bases, and 20 bases lay in between. The CDR3 protein is CASQPDGGSYNQPQHF. In DNA, the CDR3 is TGCGCCAGCCAACCTGACGGGGGCAGCTACAATCAGCCCCAGCATTTT.

The chain uses TRBV5-1 and TRBJ1-3, with 8 bases lining up with TRBD1. After removal of 0 bases from V and 2 bases from J, the junction contained 4 bases not matched to a gene. CDR1 SGHRS and CDR2 YFSETQ come from the germline V gene. The CDR3 is 16 amino acids. The CDR3 loop is CASSLDLDRAGNTIYF. CDR3 bases: TGCGCCAGCAGCTTGGATTTGGACAGGGCTGGAAACACCATATATTTT.

The chain has TRBV10-2 and TRBJ2-3; D not resolved. V lost 7 bases, J lost 5 bases, and 13 bases lay in between. This CDR3 has 13 residues. CDR1 is WSHSY and CDR2 is SAAADI in the germline V gene. This CDR3 is CASTPMSRDTQYF. The CDR3, as DNA: TGCGCCAGCACTCCCATGTCGAGAGATACGCAGTATTTT.

A few counts support this clone. In nucleotides, the CDR3 is TGTGCCAGCTCACCTGGACAGGGCGAGCAGTACTTC. This gives the protein CASSPGQGEQYF. The chain couples TRBV18 to TRBJ2-7, with 8 bases lining up with TRBD1. Per the germline V gene, CDR1 is KGHSH and CDR2 is LQKENI. Trimming cost V 3 bases and J 6 bases; bases outside gene matches: 1. This CDR3 region has 12 residues.

The chain couples TRBV28 to TRBJ2-7; D is unresolved. Germline V CDR1 and CDR2: MDHEN, SYDVKM. This CDR3 is 14 amino acids long. Trimming left V 2 bases short and J 6 bases short, with 14 bases between. CDR3 sequence (DNA): TGTGCCAGCAGTTTACCCTACAGAACCAGCGAGCAGTACTTC. Translated, it gives CASSLPYRTSEQYF.

Many counts were recorded for this clone. Other DNA sequences in this specimen translate into the identical CDR3. The chain couples TRBV25-1 to TRBJ1-1, with D possibly matching TRBD1 (5 bases). V was cut by 3 bases and J by 11 bases, with 10 bases left in between. The CDR3 extends over 11 amino acids. Germline V CDR1 and CDR2: MGHDK, SYGVNS. The CDR3 nucleotides read TGTGCCAGCAGTGAGGGGGTGCGGGCTTTCTTT. It specifies CASSEGVRAFF. Full variable domain (missing parts from reference TRBV25-1 and TRBJ1-1): EADIYQTPRYLVIGTGKKITLECSQTMGHDKMYWYQQDPGMELHLIHYSYGVNSTEKGDLSSESTVSRIRTEHFPLTLESARPSHTSQYLCASSEGVRAFFGQGTRLTVV.

The rearrangement uses TRBV28 and TRBJ1-1, with D possibly matching TRBD1 (6 bases). CDR1 MDHEN and CDR2 SYDVKM come from the germline V gene. The V and J ends lost 3 bases and 5 bases respectively, with 13 bases between them. This CDR3 contains 14 residues. CDR3 sequence: CASSLGARGTEAFF. CDR3 bases: TGTGCCAGCAGTTTGGGGGCGCGAGGTACTGAAGCTTTCTTT.

The chain employs TRBV14 and TRBJ1-3; a weak D match, TRBD1 (5 bases). The CDR3 spans 13 residues. Germline V gives CDR1 SGHDN, CDR2 FVKESK. V was cut by 6 bases and J by 0 bases, with 6 bases left in between. The CDR3 DNA is TGTGCCAGCAGTGGACACTCTGGAAACACCATATATTTT. It codes for CASSGHSGNTIYF.

The rearrangement links TRBV7-5 to TRBJ1-1. TRBV7-5 is listed as a pseudogene. CDR3 length equals 12 residues. The CDR3 nucleotides are TGTGTCAGAAGCTTAGTACCCCGTGAAGCTTTCTTT. Its translation: CVRSLVPREAFF.

The chain has TRBV14 and TRBJ2-1; the D is unclear. V dropped 0 bases and J dropped 9 bases, with 18 bases sitting between them. The CDR3 is made up of 16 amino acids. Germline V gene data show CDR1 as SGHDN and CDR2 as FVKESK. In DNA form, the CDR3 reads TGTGCCAGCAGCCAAGATCGGTACTATCCGAGAGGTGAGCAGTTCTTC. Encoded protein: CASSQDRYYPRGEQFF.

V and J are TRBV7-2 and TRBJ2-1, with D possibly being TRBD1 (5 bases). In germline, CDR1 is SGHTA, CDR2 FQGNSA. This CDR3 is built from 14 residues. Trimming removed 1 base from V and 2 bases from J, with 6 bases in between. CDR3 bases: TGTGCCAGCAGCTTAGGGACAACCTACAATGAGCAGTTCTTC. It codes for CASSLGTTYNEQFF.

The chain carries TRBV6-5 and TRBJ2-1; D gene unclear. This CDR3 spans 15 amino acids. Germline-derived CDR1 and CDR2 are MNHEY and SVGAGI. Between the trimmed V and J ends, which lost 5 bases and 1 base, there was a span of 12 bases. Written as DNA, the CDR3 is TGTGCCAGCAGTCAAGGGAAGTTATCCTACAATGAGCAGTTCTTC. Protein sequence: CASSQGKLSYNEQFF.